This TCR beta chain is from a study of blood T cell repertoires in COVID-19. Overall study: Italy, Spain and the United States were the sources of the convalescent and acute COVID-19 samples. T cells, B-cell-depleted T cells, or PBMCs supplied cDNA or gDNA.

Under the authors' procedure: The assay estimated nucleated cells by amplifying reference gene primers. Libraries were prepared by immunoSEQ multiplex PCR; TCRdb keeps only in-frame clonotypes and omits some of them. V and J calls and clone size are copied from that table; D and trimming were computed from the DNA. The table records 70,000 to 80,000 clones, around 90% of them present only once. CDR1 and CDR2 (germline): MGHRA, YSYEKL. The CDR3 contains 17 residues. J gave up 2 bases and V 1 base, and 3 bases lay outside the gene matches. The chain recombines TRBV4-1 with TRBJ2-3; 13 bases fit TRBD2. This clonotype originated in a woman aged 50 to 60 with acute or convalescent COVID-19. Sequences were obtained from peripheral blood. CDR3 region: CASSQGLAGGLTDTQYF. The CDR3 nucleotides are TGCGCCAGCAGCCAAGGACTAGCGGGGGGACTCACAGATACGCAGTATTTT.